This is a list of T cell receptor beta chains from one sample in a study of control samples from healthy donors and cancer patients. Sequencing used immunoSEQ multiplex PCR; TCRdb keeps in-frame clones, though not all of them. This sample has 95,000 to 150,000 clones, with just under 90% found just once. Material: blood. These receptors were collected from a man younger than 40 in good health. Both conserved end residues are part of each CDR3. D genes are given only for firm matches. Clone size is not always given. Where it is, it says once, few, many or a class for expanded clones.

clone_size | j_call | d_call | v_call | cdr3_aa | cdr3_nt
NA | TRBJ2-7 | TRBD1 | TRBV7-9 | CAIEDRDYEQYF | TGTGCAATCGAGGACAGGGACTACGAGCAGTACTTC
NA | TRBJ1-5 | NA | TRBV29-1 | CSVSRDSNQPQHF | TGCAGCGTTTCCAGGGATAGCAATCAGCCCCAGCATTTT
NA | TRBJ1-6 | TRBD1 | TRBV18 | CASSPVTGGAGSPLHF | TGTGCCAGCTCACCAGTGACAGGGGGCGCGGGATCACCCCTCCACTTT
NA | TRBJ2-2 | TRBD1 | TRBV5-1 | CASSPGTGDTGELFF | TGCGCCAGCAGCCCGGGGACAGGGGACACCGGGGAGCTGTTTTTT
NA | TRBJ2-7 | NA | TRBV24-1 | CATSDYGQGPNSYEQYF | TGTGCCACCAGTGATTACGGGCAGGGGCCCAACTCCTACGAGCAGTACTTC
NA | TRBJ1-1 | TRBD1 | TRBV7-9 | CASSLEGAEKAFF | TGTGCCAGCAGCTTAGAGGGGGCTGAGAAAGCTTTCTTT
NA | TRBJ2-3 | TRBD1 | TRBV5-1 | CASTTGTGGTDTQYF | TGCGCCAGCACTACCGGGACAGGGGGCACAGATACGCAGTATTTT
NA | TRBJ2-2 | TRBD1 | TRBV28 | CASSRTGRNTGELFF | TGTGCCAGCAGTCGGACAGGGAGGAACACCGGGGAGCTGTTTTTT
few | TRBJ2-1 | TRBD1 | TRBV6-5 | CASNRQGEGEQFF | TGTGCCAGCAACAGACAGGGCGAAGGCGAGCAGTTCTTC
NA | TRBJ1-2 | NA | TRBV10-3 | CAISGGSPEAYGYTF | TGTGCCATCAGTGGTGGGTCGCCTGAAGCCTATGGCTACACCTTC
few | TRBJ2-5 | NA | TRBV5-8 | CASRISAGETQYF | TGTGCCAGCAGGATCTCGGCAGGAGAGACCCAGTACTTC
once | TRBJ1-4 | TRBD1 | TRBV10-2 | CASSEDGQGGKLFF | TGCGCCAGCAGTGAGGATGGACAGGGGGGGAAACTGTTTTTT
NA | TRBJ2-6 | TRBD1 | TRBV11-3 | CASSSGTGSSGANVLTF | TGTGCCAGCAGCTCTGGGACAGGGTCCTCTGGGGCCAACGTCCTGACTTTC
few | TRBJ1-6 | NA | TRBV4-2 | CASSPGTLKDPPLHF | TGTGCCAGCAGCCCCGGGACCTTAAAGGATCCACCCCTCCACTTT
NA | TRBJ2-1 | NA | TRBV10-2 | CASSSFGENEQFF | TGCGCCAGCAGCTCGTTTGGGGAGAATGAGCAGTTCTTC
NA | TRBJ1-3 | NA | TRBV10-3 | CAISEHTSGNTIYF | TGTGCCATCAGTGAACATACCTCTGGAAACACCATATATTTT
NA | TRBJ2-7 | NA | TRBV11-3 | CASGLRVTYEQYF | TGTGCCAGCGGATTACGGGTAACCTACGAGCAGTACTTC
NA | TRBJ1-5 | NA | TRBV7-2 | CASRDSISNQPQHF | TGTGCCAGCAGGGACAGTATTAGCAATCAGCCCCAGCATTTT
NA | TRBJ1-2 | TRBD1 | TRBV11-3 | CASSLDRDSLLYGYTF | TGTGCCAGCAGCTTGGACCGGGACAGCTTGCTCTATGGCTACACCTTC
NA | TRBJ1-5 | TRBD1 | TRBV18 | CASSPRKDREARSPQHF | TGTGCCAGCTCACCACGGAAGGACAGGGAGGCCCGCAGTCCCCAGCATTTT
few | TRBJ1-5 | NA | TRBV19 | CASSIRASAFNQPQHF | TGTGCCAGTAGTATAAGGGCATCGGCATTCAATCAGCCCCAGCATTTT
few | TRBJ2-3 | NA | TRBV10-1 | CASSGSGTQYF | TGCGCCAGCAGTGGATCTGGAACGCAGTATTTT
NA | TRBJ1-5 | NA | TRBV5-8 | CASSFPSLGGRGQPQHF | TGTGCCAGCAGCTTCCCTTCTCTTGGGGGGCGCGGTCAGCCCCAGCATTTT
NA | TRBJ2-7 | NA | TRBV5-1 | CASSLTSGLYEQYF | TGCGCCAGCAGCTTGACCAGCGGATTGTACGAGCAGTACTTC
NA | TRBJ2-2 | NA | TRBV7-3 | CASSLGLNTGELFF | TGTGCCAGCAGCTTAGGCCTAAACACCGGGGAGCTGTTTTTT
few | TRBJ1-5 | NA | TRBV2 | CASSGGLGQPQHF | TGTGCCAGCAGCGGGGGGCTAGGTCAGCCCCAGCATTTT
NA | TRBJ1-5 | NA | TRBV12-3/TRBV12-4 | CASSPQGNQPQHF | TGTGCCAGCAGTCCACAGGGAAATCAGCCCCAGCATTTT
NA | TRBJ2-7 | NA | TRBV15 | CATSSSGQFNYEQYF | TGTGCCACCAGCTCCTCAGGACAGTTTAACTACGAGCAGTACTTC
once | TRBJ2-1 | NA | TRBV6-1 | CASSEGAGNNEQFF | TGTGCCAGCAGTGAAGGGGCCGGGAACAATGAGCAGTTCTTC
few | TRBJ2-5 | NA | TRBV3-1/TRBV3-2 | CASSQAIRSGETQYF | TGTGCCAGCAGCCAAGCGATCCGGTCAGGAGAGACCCAGTACTTC
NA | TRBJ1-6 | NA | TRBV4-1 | CASDLNGNSPLHF | TGCGCCAGCGACCTCAATGGAAATTCACCCCTCCACTTT
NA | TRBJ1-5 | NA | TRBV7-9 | CASSLGDYSNQPQHF | TGTGCCAGCAGCCTGGGGGACTATAGCAATCAGCCCCAGCATTTT
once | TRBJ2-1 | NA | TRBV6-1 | CASSVQTAATRVNEQFF | TGTGCCAGCAGTGTGCAAACGGCGGCTACTAGGGTAAATGAGCAGTTCTTC
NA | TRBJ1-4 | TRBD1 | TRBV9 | CASSDNGQGVGEKLFF | TGTGCCAGCAGCGACAATGGACAGGGGGTCGGGGAAAAACTGTTTTTT
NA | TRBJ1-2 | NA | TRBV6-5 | CASSPGVGYTF | TGTGCCAGCAGCCCGGGGGTCGGCTACACCTTC
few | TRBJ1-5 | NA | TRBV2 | CASSERMPGLNQPQHF | TGTGCCAGCAGTGAGCGCATGCCGGGCCTTAATCAGCCCCAGCATTTT
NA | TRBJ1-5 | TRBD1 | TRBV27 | CASSHGGTGGGQPQHF | TGTGCCAGCAGCCACGGGGGGACAGGGGGCGGTCAGCCCCAGCATTTT
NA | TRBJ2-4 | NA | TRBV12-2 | CASRLAGGPTKNIQYF | TGTGCAAGTCGCTTAGCGGGGGGGCCGACCAAAAACATTCAGTACTTC
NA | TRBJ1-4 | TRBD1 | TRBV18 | CASSPLGQGNEKLFF | TGTGCCAGCTCACCCTTGGGACAGGGGAACGAAAAACTGTTTTTT
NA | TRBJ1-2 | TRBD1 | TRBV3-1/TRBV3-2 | CASSQGFQGAHGYTF | TGTGCCAGCAGCCAAGGCTTCCAGGGGGCGCATGGCTACACCTTC
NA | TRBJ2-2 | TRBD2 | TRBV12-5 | CASRLAGIGELFF | TGTGCTAGTCGGCTAGCGGGGATCGGGGAGCTGTTTTTT
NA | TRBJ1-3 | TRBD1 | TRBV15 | CATSSDRGGNTIYF | TGTGCCACCAGCAGCGACAGGGGCGGAAACACCATATATTTT
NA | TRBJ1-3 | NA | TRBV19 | CASSAGMQNTIYF | TGTGCCAGTAGTGCCGGGATGCAGAACACCATATATTTT
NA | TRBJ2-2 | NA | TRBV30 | CAWSVRITNTGELFF | TGTGCCTGGAGTGTACGGATCACGAACACCGGGGAGCTGTTTTTT
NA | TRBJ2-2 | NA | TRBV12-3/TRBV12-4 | CASTPRESGELFF | TGTGCCAGCACCCCCAGGGAATCCGGGGAGCTGTTTTTT
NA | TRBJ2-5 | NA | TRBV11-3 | CASSLRVGEETQYF | TGTGCCAGCAGCTTGCGTGTGGGGGAAGAGACCCAGTACTTC
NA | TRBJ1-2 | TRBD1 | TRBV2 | CASDRDLNYGYTF | TGTGCCAGCGACAGGGATCTTAACTATGGCTACACCTTC
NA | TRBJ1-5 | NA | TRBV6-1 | CASSERGQPQHF | TGTGCCAGCAGTGAAAGGGGTCAGCCCCAGCATTTT
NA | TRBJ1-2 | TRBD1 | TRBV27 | CASSRSGGRGYTF | TGTGCCAGCAGCCGGTCAGGGGGCCGTGGCTACACCTTC
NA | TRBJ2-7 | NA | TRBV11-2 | CASRIQGHEQYF | TGTGCCAGTCGAATACAGGGACACGAGCAGTACTTC
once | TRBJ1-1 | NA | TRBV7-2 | CASSFSWTEAFF | TGTGCCAGCAGCTTTTCGTGGACTGAAGCTTTCTTT
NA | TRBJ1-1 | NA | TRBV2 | CASNIEVNTEAFF | TGTGCCAGCAACATCGAGGTGAACACTGAAGCTTTCTTT
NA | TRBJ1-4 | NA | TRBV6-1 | CASSERQKNEKLFF | TGTGCCAGCAGTGAGAGACAAAAAAATGAAAAACTGTTTTTT
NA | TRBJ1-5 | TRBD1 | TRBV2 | CASSSGQGPQPQHF | TGTGCCAGCAGTTCCGGACAGGGGCCTCAGCCCCAGCATTTT
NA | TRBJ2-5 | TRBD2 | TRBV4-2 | CASSQTSGQETQYF | TGTGCCAGCAGCCAAACTAGCGGCCAAGAGACCCAGTACTTC
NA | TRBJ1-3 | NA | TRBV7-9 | CASSLNRWGLGSPGNTIYF | TGTGCCAGCAGCCTAAACCGTTGGGGACTCGGATCACCTGGAAACACCATATATTTT
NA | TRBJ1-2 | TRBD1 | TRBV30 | CAWTPGTAYGYTF | TGTGCCTGGACCCCCGGGACAGCTTATGGCTACACCTTC